This T cell receptor beta chain is from a study of cytomegalovirus exposure and HLA in healthy donors. Use of 60 Vbeta and 13 Jbeta primers characterized the PCR. This table comes from immunoSEQ multiplex PCR, and its TCRdb copy is limited to in-frame clones, with some not included. The data contain fewer than 120,000 clones, less than 85% of them seen just once; the ten biggest clones take up about an eighth. CDR3 length: 13 residues. The V end was cut by 3 bases, the J end by 0 bases, with 6 bases between. The germline V gene has CDR1 GTSNPN and CDR2 SVGIG (reference sequence). Study-wide results and limits: An Asian-associated ancestry cluster reportedly showed fewer N-insertions than the approximately 690-donor mean in a later analysis. Several V segments, TRBV6-2 and TRBV6-3 among them, could not be told apart and were dropped. Altogether, about 160 TCR beta chains were recorded as cytomegalovirus-associated.

As to this clone: Its antigen is undetermined.

This clonotype was sampled from a man aged 25-40 years in good health and CMV-seropositive. Material for sequencing was PBMCs. V is TRBV30 and J is TRBJ1-3; D not resolved. The CDR3 DNA is TGTGCCTGGAGCTTGAGCTCTGGAAACACCATATATTTT. This translates into CAWSLSSGNTIYF.